The 29 T cell receptor beta chains below were found in one sample sequenced in a study of blood T cells in healthy people across ages. The authors ran a second PCR of about 7 to 11 cycles using a sample-barcoded 5' primer and a J-beta primer mix. MiXCR was run by TCRdb on the 5' RACE reads, yielding one entry per CDR3 protein. The sample records about 770,000 distinct CDR3 sequences, around 43% being singletons. The sample consisted of blood. These receptors were obtained from a man aged 55 to 69 in good health.

Comments on this clonotype: A read error may produce the germline difference seen at one junction end. The V and J genes are TRBV27 and TRBJ2-7; D not resolved. CDR3 size: 14 residues. Germline assignment: CDR1 MNHEY and CDR2 SMNVEV (reference sequence). The CDR3 coding sequence is TGTGCCGGCAGACCCCCTCCAGGTTCGGGTGAGCAGTACTTC. This encodes CAGRPPPGSGEQYF.

The chain joins TRBV3-1 to TRBJ2-7; unclear D gene. The J call may be mistaken, given a closer DNA end match to TRBJ2-5. Germline assignment: CDR1 LGHDT and CDR2 YNNKEL (reference sequence). This CDR3 is 15 amino acids long. This CDR3 is CASSVRPASKETQYF. As DNA, the CDR3 is TGTGCCAGCAGCGTCCGACCAGCGAGCAAAGAGACCCAGTACTTC.

As DNA, the CDR3 is TGTGCCAGCAGATTTGGACAGGGGTGGGAAGGCTACACCTTC. This sequence encodes CASRFGQGWEGYTF. V gene TRBV6-6 combines with J gene TRBJ1-2; 9 bases map to TRBD1. In germline, CDR1 is MNHNY, CDR2 SVGAGI (reference sequence). The trim removed 6 bases at V and 8 bases at J, leaving 10 bases unmatched. The CDR3 loop spans 14 amino acids.

The genes are TRBV5-6 and TRBJ1-5; D not resolved. The CDR3 is 14 amino acids. Trimming took off 3 bases at V and 3 bases at J, with 10 bases between the two ends. Germline V gene lookup returns CDR1 SGHDT and CDR2 YYEEEE. The CDR3 nucleotides read TGTGCCAGCAGCTCCGAAGCCACCAATCAGCCCCAGCATTTT. Amino acid sequence: CASSSEATNQPQHF.

V gene TRBV12-3 or TRBV12-4 combines with J gene TRBJ2-5; 12 bases line up with TRBD2. The CDR3 contains 15 residues. With V trimmed by 1 base and J by 4 bases, 1 base remained unmatched. Here the CDR3 DNA reads TGTGCCAGCAGTTTAGTGACTAGCGGGAGAGAGACCCAGTACTTC. Translation: CASSLVTSGRETQYF.

This clonotype was seen a handful of times. The chain employs TRBV30 and TRBJ2-5; no clear D. In germline, CDR1 is GTSNPN, CDR2 SVGIG (reference sequence). The V end was cut by 3 bases, the J end by 5 bases, with 10 bases between. The CDR3 spans 12 residues. The CDR3 protein is CAWRTRRETQYF. The CDR3, as DNA: TGTGCCTGGAGGACGAGACGTGAGACCCAGTACTTC.

The chain recombines TRBV7-2 with TRBJ2-5; 7 bases match TRBD1. Germline CDR1 SGHTA, CDR2 FQGNSA. There are 16 residues in the CDR3. Germline trimming cut 5 bases from V and 1 base from J; bases unmatched to any gene: 10. The CDR3 nucleotides are TGTGCCAGCAGCCGTTTTTCCGGACAGGTCCAAGAGACCCAGTACTTC. Translating it yields CASSRFSGQVQETQYF.

The chain is built from TRBV3-1 and TRBJ2-1, with 8 bases that match TRBD1. The J call may be faulty, since TRBJ2-7 better matches the DNA end. CDR3 size: 16 residues. Germline CDR1 and CDR2: LGHDT and YNNKEL (reference sequence). For the CDR3, the DNA is TGTGCCAGCAGCCCCAGACAGGGGAGCTCCTACAATGAGCAGTACTTC. This sequence encodes CASSPRQGSSYNEQYF.

The chain employs TRBV30 and TRBJ2-3, with TRBD2 matching 9 bases. Per the germline V gene, CDR1 is GTSNPN and CDR2 is SVGIG (reference sequence). V was pared by 3 bases and J by 5 bases, with 6 bases of the junction left unmatched. This CDR3 is 14 amino acids long. In DNA form, the CDR3 reads TGTGCCTGGAGGGATCTAGCGGGGAAAGATACGCAGTATTTT. Amino acid sequence: CAWRDLAGKDTQYF.

This clonotype was observed a handful of times. The chain has TRBV29-1 and TRBJ2-3, with 7 nucleotides matching TRBD2. Germline CDR1 reads SQVTM; CDR2 reads ANQGSEA. The J segment lost 3 bases and the V segment lost 2 bases, leaving 14 bases of the junction unmatched. The CDR3 length is 17 residues. The CDR3 region is CSVELASGEINTDTQYF. In nucleotides, the CDR3 is TGCAGCGTTGAACTGGCTAGCGGAGAGATTAATACAGATACGCAGTATTTT.

The V gene is TRBV20-1, the J gene TRBJ1-4; 9 bases are shared with TRBD1. The CDR3 contains 15 residues. After removal of 2 bases from V and 7 bases from J, the junction contained 8 bases not matched to a gene. Germline CDR1 reads DFQATT; CDR2 reads SNEGSKA (reference sequence). This chain's CDR3 is CSARRDREGAEKLFF. The DNA for the CDR3 is TGCAGTGCTAGAAGGGACAGGGAAGGCGCTGAAAAACTGTTTTTT.

In nucleotides, the CDR3 is TGCGCCAGCAGCTCTCACCGGGACAGGCACGAGCAGTACTTC. This encodes CASSSHRDRHEQYF. The chain joins TRBV10-1 to TRBJ2-7; the match to TRBD1 covers 8 bases. Per the germline V gene, CDR1 is WNHNN and CDR2 is SYGVQD (reference sequence). This CDR3 is built from 14 residues. J lost 5 bases, V lost 6 bases, and 9 bases had no gene match.

The chain carries TRBV9 and TRBJ1-6, with D uncertain. This CDR3 has 13 amino acids. Germline V gene lookup returns CDR1 SGDLS and CDR2 YYNGEE. Trimming took off 3 bases at V and 5 bases at J, with 6 bases between the two ends. DNA of the CDR3: TGTGCCAGCAGCGGGGGAGATAATTCACCCCTCCACTTT. This gives the protein CASSGGDNSPLHF.

This clonotype came up many times. The CDR3, as DNA: TGTGCCAGCAGCGCCCGGGATGGGGGAAACATTCAGTACTTC. Encoded protein: CASSARDGGNIQYF. V is TRBV11-1 and J is TRBJ2-4, with D perhaps assigned TRBD1 or TRBD2 (5 bases each). The V end lost 5 bases, the J end lost 6 bases, and 14 bases lay between the germline ends. Germline loops: CDR1 SGHAT, CDR2 FQDESV (reference sequence). The CDR3 has 14 residues. Based on the CDR3 plus reference TRBV11-1 and TRBJ2-4, the full variable domain is EAEVAQSPRYKITEKSQAVAFWCDPISGHATLYWYRQILGQGPELLVQFQDESVVDDSQLPKDRFSAERLKGVDSTLKIQPAELGDSAMYLCASSARDGGNIQYFGAGTRLSVL.

The genes are TRBV7-2 and TRBJ2-3, with TRBD2 identical over 10 bases. The junction had 9 bases not matched to a gene; V was cut back by 2 bases and J by 4 bases. This CDR3 has 17 amino acids. From germline, CDR1 is SGHTA and CDR2 FQGNSA. CDR3 coding DNA: TGTGCCAGCAGCTTATACGGAGCGGGGGGGCTTGCAGATACGCAGTATTTT. This encodes CASSLYGAGGLADTQYF. Supplemented by reference TRBV7-2 and TRBJ2-3, the full variable domain reads GAGVSQSPSNKVTEKGKDVELRCDPISGHTALYWYRQSLGQGLEFLIYFQGNSAPDKSGLPSDRFSAERTGGSVSTLTIQRTQQEDSAVYLCASSLYGAGGLADTQYFGPGTRLTVL.

This chain joins TRBV2 and TRBJ2-3, with D unclear. Trimming cost V 7 bases and J 2 bases, with 10 bases left between them. The CDR3 spans 13 residues. Germline V gene sequence: CDR1 SNHLY, CDR2 FYNNEI. CDR3 nucleotides: TGTGCCAGCAACCCAGGATTCACAGATACGCAGTATTTT. Its translation is CASNPGFTDTQYF.

The CDR3, as DNA: TGTGCCAGCAGCCCCAATTTTGGGGGGGCGGGAGATACGCAGTATTTT. This translates into CASSPNFGGAGDTQYF. The chain joins TRBV7-2 to TRBJ2-3; a weak D match, TRBD2 (7 bases). V was pared by 5 bases and J by 5 bases, with 20 bases between. CDR1 is SGHTA, CDR2 FQGNSA, per germline. The CDR3 has 16 amino acids.

This clonotype was counted a single time. The chain carries TRBV18 and TRBJ2-5, with TRBD2 matching 13 bases. The DNA end favors TRBJ2-7, so the J call may be wrong. The CDR3 contains 18 residues. Germline-derived CDR1 and CDR2 are KGHSH and LQKENI. For the CDR3, the DNA is TGTGCCAGCTCACCACCGAGAACGACTAGCGGGGGGTACTGCGAGCAGTACTTC. Protein product: CASSPPRTTSGGYCEQYF.

This chain joins TRBV20-1 and TRBJ1-1; 7 bases map to TRBD1. CDR1 is DFQATT and CDR2 is SNEGSKA in the germline V gene (reference sequence). V was pared by 3 bases and J by 1 base, with 5 bases of the junction left unmatched. This CDR3 is 14 amino acids long. As DNA, the CDR3 is TGCAGTGCTAGTTTGACAGGGACGAACACTGAAGCTTTCTTT. Its protein is CSASLTGTNTEAFF.

This clonotype was picked up a small number of times. V is TRBV14 and J is TRBJ2-1; D might be TRBD2 (5 bases). The V end was cut by 0 bases, the J end by 13 bases, with 16 bases between. Germline assignment: CDR1 SGHDN and CDR2 FVKESK. The CDR3 is 14 residues long. The CDR3 DNA is TGTGCCAGCAGCCAAGATCTGTACGGGAAGGACCAGTTCTTC. Translated: CASSQDLYGKDQFF.

This clonotype was observed many times. This chain uses TRBV20-1 with TRBJ2-1; D gene unclear. Germline V CDR1 and CDR2: DFQATT, SNEGSKA (reference sequence). V was cut by 1 base and J by 0 bases, with 13 bases left in between. The CDR3 is made up of 16 amino acids. In nucleotides, the CDR3 is TGCAGTGCTAGAGGCCCAGCGTGGGACTCCTACAATGAGCAGTTCTTC. This translates into CSARGPAWDSYNEQFF.

This clonotype has a handful of counts. The chain combines TRBV7-9 with TRBJ2-3, with no clear D. The germline V gene encodes CDR1 SEHNR and CDR2 FQNEAQ (reference sequence). This CDR3 is built from 14 residues. V lost 3 bases, J lost 2 bases, and 9 bases lay in between. The CDR3 DNA follows: TGTGCCAGCAGCTTCTTCAGTTACACAGATACGCAGTATTTT. Translating it yields CASSFFSYTDTQYF.

The gene calls are TRBV7-8 and TRBJ1-6; TRBD1 might be the D (6 bases). Between the trimmed V and J ends, which lost 5 bases and 2 bases, there was a span of 19 bases. The V gene's germline CDR1 is SGHVS and CDR2 FQNEAQ. The CDR3 runs to 18 residues. As DNA, the CDR3 is TGTGCCAGCAGCCCACACGCCCTCGGGGGCGCCTATAATTCACCCCTCCACTTT. Its protein product is CASSPHALGGAYNSPLHF.

A remark on this clonotype: Relative to the germline gene, one junction end is altered; a read error may explain this. This chain joins TRBV4-1 and TRBJ2-7; the match to TRBD1 covers 12 bases. The germline V gene encodes CDR1 MGHRA and CDR2 YSYEKL. The length of the CDR3 is 16 residues. CDR3 amino acids: CASSQDGTGGNYGQYF. CDR3 coding DNA: TGCGCCAGCAGCCAAGACGGGACAGGGGGCAACTACGGGCAGTACTTC.

CDR3 sequence (DNA): TGTGCCAGCAGCTTAGTCGACAGGGTCTATGGCTACACCTTC. This encodes CASSLVDRVYGYTF. The chain couples TRBV7-2 to TRBJ1-2; 7 bases line up with TRBD1. V dropped 1 base and J dropped 4; count of bases not matched to a gene: 3. Germline V gene data show CDR1 as SGHTA and CDR2 as FQGNSA. The CDR3 runs 14 residues.

CDR3 amino acids: CASSPRIGTGVPSSYNEQFF. The CDR3 nucleotides are TGTGCCAGCAGCCCCCGAATCGGGACAGGGGTTCCCTCTTCCTACAATGAGCAGTTCTTC. This chain links TRBV11-2 with TRBJ2-1; TRBD1 aligns across 10 bases. V trimming: 5 bases; J trimming: 1 base; junction bases outside the gene matches: 17. This CDR3 spans 20 amino acids. Germline V gene data show CDR1 as SGHAT and CDR2 as FQNNGV.

The chain couples TRBV5-5 to TRBJ1-4, with 7 positions matching TRBD1. V trimming: 3 bases; J trimming: 5 bases; junction bases outside the gene matches: 10. From germline, CDR1 is SGHKS and CDR2 YYEKEE (reference sequence). This CDR3 is built from 16 residues. For the CDR3, the DNA is TGTGCCAGCAGCTCCGACAGGACAGGATTAAATGAAAAACTGTTTTTT. It yields the protein CASSSDRTGLNEKLFF.

A remark on this clonotype: At one of its ends the junction is not consistent with the germline gene, which may arise from a read error. The chain couples TRBV20-1 to TRBJ2-3; maybe TRBD2 (6 bases). This CDR3 is built from 14 residues. Per germline, CDR1 DFQATT and CDR2 SNEGSKA (reference sequence). The CDR3 DNA follows: TGCAGTGCCAAGGGACGGGGGAGCACAGATGCGCAGTATTTT. Encoded protein: CSAKGRGSTDAQYF.

This clonotype was found many times. The chain carries TRBV20-1 and TRBJ2-5; 8 bases agree with TRBD2. The V gene end was trimmed by 1 base and the J gene end by 2 bases; junction bases not matched to a gene: 0. CDR3 length equals 13 residues. Germline V lookup: CDR1 DFQATT, CDR2 SNEGSKA (reference sequence). CDR3 nucleotide sequence: TGCAGTGCTAGAGCGGGGGGGCAAGAGACCCAGTACTTC. It translates to CSARAGGQETQYF.